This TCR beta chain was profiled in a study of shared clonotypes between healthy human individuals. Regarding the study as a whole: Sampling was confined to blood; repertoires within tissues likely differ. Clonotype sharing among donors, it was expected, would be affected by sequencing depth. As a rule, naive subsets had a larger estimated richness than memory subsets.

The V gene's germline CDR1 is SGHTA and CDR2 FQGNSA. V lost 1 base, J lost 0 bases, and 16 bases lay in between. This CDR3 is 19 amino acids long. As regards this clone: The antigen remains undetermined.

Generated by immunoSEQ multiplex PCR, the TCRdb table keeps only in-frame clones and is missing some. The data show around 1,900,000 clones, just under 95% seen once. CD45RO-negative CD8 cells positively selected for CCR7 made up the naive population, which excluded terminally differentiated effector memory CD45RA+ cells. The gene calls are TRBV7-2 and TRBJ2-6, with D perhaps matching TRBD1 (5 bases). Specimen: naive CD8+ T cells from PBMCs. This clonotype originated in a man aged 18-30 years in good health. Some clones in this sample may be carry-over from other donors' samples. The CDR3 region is CASSLEWGSRDSGANVLTF. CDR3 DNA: TGTGCCAGCAGCTTAGAATGGGGCAGCAGAGACTCTGGGGCCAACGTCCTGACTTTC.